A selection of T cell receptor beta chains follows, all from one sample in a study of response to subunit inactivated influenza vaccine. TCRdb re-called the RT-PCR reads with MiXCR, one entry per CDR3 protein. The data hold 500,000 or so distinct CDR3 sequences, with approximately 15% observed a single time. Sequences were derived from CD4+ T cells sorted from PBMCs, sampled less than 30 months after vaccination. These receptors were collected from a man in his fifties or sixties who received an inactivated influenza vaccine. Both conserved end residues are part of each CDR3. The D gene is left open where the match is weak. Size is stated for part of the rows, as once, few or many counts, or as a class when the clone is expanded.

j_call v_call d_call clone_size cdr3_nt cdr3_aa
TRBJ1-1 TRBV20-1 TRBD1 NA TGCAGTGCTAGAGTAGGGGGCGCGGAGACTGAAGCTTTCTTT CSARVGGAETEAFF
TRBJ2-1 TRBV29-1 NA NA TGCAGCGTTAACATACTGGCGGCGCACAATGAGCAGTTCTTC CSVNILAAHNEQFF
TRBJ1-2 TRBV20-1 TRBD1 NA TGCAGTGCTGCCCGGACAGGGCGCGACTATGGCTACACCTTC CSAARTGRDYGYTF
TRBJ1-1 TRBV7-9 NA NA TGTGCCAGCAGCCCCCAAGCTCTCACATCGAGTGAAGCTTTCTTT CASSPQALTSSEAFF
TRBJ2-7 TRBV4-2 NA NA TGTGCCAGCAGCCAAGTGGGACGGTCTCGGAACGAGCAGTACTTC CASSQVGRSRNEQYF
TRBJ2-3 TRBV20-1 TRBD1 NA TGCAGTGCTCGCATCCGGGTGACAGGGGGGACAAATACGCAGTATTTT CSARIRVTGGTNTQYF
TRBJ2-1 TRBV20-1 NA NA TGCAGTGCTAGGACCCACCTCTACGATTCCTACAATGAGCAGTTCTTC CSARTHLYDSYNEQFF
TRBJ2-1 TRBV12-3/TRBV12-4 TRBD1 few TGTGCCAGCAGTTTGGGACAGGTGATCTCCTACAATGAGCAGTTCTTC CASSLGQVISYNEQFF
TRBJ1-4 TRBV7-9 NA many TGTGCCAGCAGCCCGAGGCGGGAACCTAATGAAAAACTGTTTTTT CASSPRREPNEKLFF
TRBJ2-2 TRBV5-5 NA few TGTGCCAGCAGCTTGGTTCAGGGAACGAACACCGGGGAGCTGTTTTTT CASSLVQGTNTGELFF
TRBJ2-7 TRBV5-1 NA many TGTGCCAGCAGCTTAACCGGCGGACGCTACGAGCAGTACTTC CASSLTGGRYEQYF
TRBJ1-5 TRBV12-3/TRBV12-4 NA NA TGTGCCAGCAGTTTTTCAGGGAACAATCAGCCCCAGCATTTT CASSFSGNNQPQHF
TRBJ2-7 TRBV7-2 NA few TGTGCCAGCAGTTTAGGGGTAGCCGCCTCCTACGAGCAGTACTTC CASSLGVAASYEQYF
TRBJ2-2 TRBV28 NA many TGTGCCAGCAGTTTATGGGGGGGACGGGATACCGGGGAGCTGTTTTTT CASSLWGGRDTGELFF
TRBJ2-1 TRBV3-1 NA few TGTGCCAGCAGCCATCGGGGTGTGGATGAGCAGTTCTTC CASSHRGVDEQFF
TRBJ1-1 TRBV3-1 TRBD1 NA TGTGCCAGCAGTCAGACAGGGGGTAGGACTAGCGCTGAAGCTTTCTTT CASSQTGGRTSAEAFF
TRBJ2-1 TRBV12-3/TRBV12-4 NA many TGTGCCAGTAGCGTAGCGGCCAGCTCCTACAATGAGCAGTTCTTC CASSVAASSYNEQFF
TRBJ2-7 TRBV18 NA few TGTGCCAGCTCACCACCCAGGGTTGGAAGCGAGCAGTACTTC CASSPPRVGSEQYF
TRBJ2-5 TRBV10-3 NA few TGTGCCATCAGTGGGGGGTTTGGAGGGGAGACCCAGTACTTC CAISGGFGGETQYF
TRBJ2-1 TRBV29-1 NA NA TGCAGCGTTGATGGGGTGGACAATGAGCAGTTCTTC CSVDGVDNEQFF
TRBJ2-7 TRBV20-1 TRBD1 few TGCAGTGCTCTCCGCCGGAGACAGGGTTACGAGCAGTACTTC CSALRRRQGYEQYF
TRBJ2-7 TRBV4-2 NA NA TGTGCCAGCAGCCAAGATCTGATGAACAACTACGAGCAGTACTTC CASSQDLMNNYEQYF
TRBJ2-1 TRBV7-8 TRBD2 few TGTGCCAGCAGCTTAGTTCTGGCGGGAGGGCCGGCTGAGCAGTTCTTC CASSLVLAGGPAEQFF
TRBJ2-3 TRBV28 NA NA TGTGCCAGCAGGGTTGGCGGGCACACAGATACGCAGTATTTT CASRVGGHTDTQYF
TRBJ2-3 TRBV5-6 TRBD2 NA TGTGCCAGCAGCTTGGCCCCAGCGGGGGGGGTTACGCAGTATTTT CASSLAPAGGVTQYF
TRBJ2-4 TRBV7-2 NA few TGTGCCAGCAGCTTAGGTTGGGCAGGGCAAAACATTCAGTACTTC CASSLGWAGQNIQYF
TRBJ2-2 TRBV6-2/TRBV6-3 NA NA TGTGCCAGCAGTTACCAGAATGGCAGGACGAACACCGGGGAGCTGTTTTTT CASSYQNGRTNTGELFF
TRBJ2-5 TRBV20-1 TRBD2 NA TGCAGTGCTCGGGGGACTAGCGGGCACCAAGAGACCCAGTACTTC CSARGTSGHQETQYF
TRBJ2-4 TRBV4-2 NA NA TGTGCCAGCAGCCAAGAGCCCATAGCAGGGCTTGTTACCTTAGCCAAAAACATTCAGTACTTC CASSQEPIAGLVTLAKNIQYF
TRBJ2-3 TRBV5-1 NA NA TGCGCCAGCAGCTTGATCGGATCAGATACGCAGTATTTT CASSLIGSDTQYF
TRBJ2-5 TRBV20-1 NA many TGCAGTGCCGATCAACGGGAGAAAGAGACCCAGTACTTC CSADQREKETQYF
TRBJ1-2 TRBV5-1 TRBD1 few TGCGCCAGCAGCTTGGCCGGGACAGGGAACTATGGCTACACCTTC CASSLAGTGNYGYTF
TRBJ2-1 TRBV11-2 NA many TGTGCCAGCAGCTTAGATCGGGCCCACCAGTTCTTC CASSLDRAHQFF
TRBJ2-1 TRBV29-1 NA NA TGCAGCGTTGTTTACTCCCTTTCGGTGCGGGAGCAGTTCTTC CSVVYSLSVREQFF
TRBJ2-2 TRBV20-1 TRBD1 few TGCAGTGCCCCATTGGACAGGGCAAACACCGGGGAGCTGTTTTTT CSAPLDRANTGELFF
TRBJ1-5 TRBV4-1 NA many TGCGCCAGCAGCCAAGGATCAATTCGGGGACGGGGCAATCAGCCCCAGCATTTT CASSQGSIRGRGNQPQHF
TRBJ2-3 TRBV5-5 NA few TGTGCCAGCAGCTTGAACTACAGGTCCGCGCGTACAGATACGCAGTATTTT CASSLNYRSARTDTQYF
TRBJ1-1 TRBV7-2 NA many TGTGCCAGCAGAAGGACAACTGAAGCTTTCTTT CASRRTTEAFF